Listed below are T cell receptor beta chains from one sample, sequenced in a study of cytomegalovirus exposure and HLA in healthy donors. Measured with immunoSEQ multiplex PCR; TCRdb has only the in-frame clones, and not every one. The sample holds more than 20,000 clones, 60% to 80% seen once. The sample comprised PBMCs. These receptors were collected from a man between 60 and 70 years old in good health and CMV-seronegative. CDR3s include the opening cysteine and the closing phenylalanine or tryptophan. The D gene is left open where the match is weak. Only some rows state a clone size, as once, few, many or a class for expanded clones.

J,size,V,D,DNA,CDR3
TRBJ2-5,.,TRBV18,.,TGTGCCAGCTCCCCAGTCCTGGAGACCCAGTACTTC,CASSPVLETQYF
TRBJ1-5,.,TRBV6-1,.,TGTGCCAGCAGCGATGAGGGTTTGGGCAATCAGCCCCAGCATTTT,CASSDEGLGNQPQHF
TRBJ2-7,.,TRBV7-2,TRBD2,TGTGCCAGCAGCCCACGGTCGGGGGGCTACGAGCAGTACTTC,CASSPRSGGYEQYF
TRBJ1-2,.,TRBV28,.,TGTGCCAGCAGTTTTGCACGAAGGCCGGGTATGGGTGGCTACACCTTC,CASSFARRPGMGGYTF
TRBJ2-3,.,TRBV5-4,TRBD2,TGTGCCAGCAGCTTGGACGGGGGGGCGAGCACAGATACGCAGTATTTT,CASSLDGGASTDTQYF
TRBJ2-7,.,TRBV5-4,TRBD1,TGTGCCAGCAGCATTGCTGGGACAGTCTACGAGCAGTACTTC,CASSIAGTVYEQYF
TRBJ2-7,.,TRBV9,.,TGTGCCAGCAGACAGGGCATCTCCTACGAGCAGTACTTC,CASRQGISYEQYF
TRBJ2-2,.,TRBV7-3,TRBD1,TGTGCCAGCAGCTTAGCCGGACAGGTCCGGATTGGAGGGGAGCTGTTTTTT,CASSLAGQVRIGGELFF
TRBJ1-4,.,TRBV5-1,.,TGCGCCAGCAGCTTAGGTACAGGGAAGGAAAAACTGTTTTTT,CASSLGTGKEKLFF
TRBJ2-2,few,TRBV7-9,TRBD2,TGTGCCAGCAGCATAGCGGGAGGGCCCGGGGAGCTGTTTTTT,CASSIAGGPGELFF
TRBJ1-1,.,TRBV18,.,TGTGCCAGCTCACCGCGCCTTGACACTGAAGCTTTCTTT,CASSPRLDTEAFF
TRBJ2-2,.,TRBV30,.,TGTGCCTGGAGAACACAGTTCAACACCGGGGAGCTGTTTTTT,CAWRTQFNTGELFF
TRBJ1-6,.,TRBV5-8,TRBD1,TGTGCCAGCAGCCGGGACAGGCAAAATTCACCCCTCCACTTT,CASSRDRQNSPLHF
TRBJ1-2,few,TRBV5-4,TRBD1,TGTGCCAGCAGCCCAAAGGACAGGGTGGGTGGCTACACCTTC,CASSPKDRVGGYTF
TRBJ2-7,.,TRBV5-1,.,TGCGCCAGCAGCTTGAATAGGGGAGGATCCTACGAGCAGTACTTC,CASSLNRGGSYEQYF
TRBJ1-6,.,TRBV4-1,TRBD1,TGCGCCAGCAGCCGGGACAGTTTATTTTCTTCACCCCTCCACTTT,CASSRDSLFSSPLHF
TRBJ2-5,.,TRBV30,.,TGTGCCTGGGGAAGAGGTTGGGAGACCCAGTACTTC,CAWGRGWETQYF
TRBJ2-5,.,TRBV5-1,.,TGCGCCAGCAGCCCCCTCGTGGGGGGGCCCGAGACCCAGTACTTC,CASSPLVGGPETQYF
TRBJ2-5,.,TRBV5-1,TRBD2,TGCGCCAGCAATCGGTTAGCGGGAGTCGGGGACCAAGAGACCCAGTACTTC,CASNRLAGVGDQETQYF
TRBJ2-5,.,TRBV7-3,TRBD2,TGTGCCAGCAGCAATAGCGGGAGGGCCCTGGGAGAGACCCAGTACTTC,CASSNSGRALGETQYF
TRBJ1-5,.,TRBV25-1,.,TGTGCCAGCAGTGACTCAGGGGCAAGGTTTCAGCCCCAGCATTTT,CASSDSGARFQPQHF
TRBJ1-4,.,TRBV6-5,.,TGTGCCAGCAGTTACGATGGGGCGGCTAATGAAAAACTGTTTTTT,CASSYDGAANEKLFF
TRBJ1-2,once,TRBV10-1,.,TGCGCCAGCAGTCAGGAGGGAAGCACCTTC,CASSQEGSTF
TRBJ2-7,few,TRBV7-7,TRBD2,TGTGCTAGCAGCTTAGAGGGCGGGAGCTACGAGCAGTACTTC,CASSLEGGSYEQYF
TRBJ2-7,few,TRBV4-3,TRBD2,TGCGCCAGCAGCCAGGCCGGGACTAGTAACTACGAGCAGTACTTC,CASSQAGTSNYEQYF
TRBJ2-7,.,TRBV18,TRBD1,TGTGCCAGCTCACCGGGACAGGGGGGCGAGCAGTACTTC,CASSPGQGGEQYF